One sample yielded the 11 T cell receptor beta chains listed below, sequenced in a study of T-cell memory formation after mild COVID-19. From the 5' RACE reads, TCRdb called clonotypes with MiXCR, one entry per CDR3 protein. The sample comprises about 270,000 distinct CDR3 sequences, roughly 18% of which are singletons, and 23% rests with the top ten. The sample was PBMCs or a T cell subset sorted from them (not recorded which). These receptors all stem from a young man who had mild COVID-19 (a few samples of this study predate the infection). Cell type and time point are not known.

The V call is TRBV5-4, the J call TRBJ2-5; weak D call: TRBD1 (6 bases). This CDR3 is built from 14 residues. From germline, CDR1 is SGHNT and CDR2 YYREEE (reference sequence). Between the trimmed V and J ends, which lost 4 bases and 4 bases, there was a span of 14 bases. The CDR3: CASSTWGRGETQYF. CDR3 bases: TGTGCCAGCAGCACATGGGGCAGGGGAGAGACCCAGTACTTC.

The V and J genes are TRBV27 and TRBJ2-3; 9 bases agree with TRBD2. After removal of 6 bases from V and 0 bases from J, the junction contained 10 bases not matched to a gene. The CDR3 is made up of 17 amino acids. Per the germline V gene, CDR1 is MNHEY and CDR2 is SMNVEV (reference sequence). In nucleotides, the CDR3 is TGTGCCAGCAGGGGAGGACTAGCGTCGATAAGCACAGATACGCAGTATTTT. It codes for CASRGGLASISTDTQYF.

This clonotype was seen a few times. The gene calls are TRBV5-6 and TRBJ2-4, with 8 bases aligning to TRBD1. The J segment lost 8 bases and the V segment lost 0 bases, leaving 4 bases of the junction unmatched. Germline V gene data show CDR1 as SGHDT and CDR2 as YYEEEE. The CDR3 runs 14 residues. The CDR3 protein is CASSLGQGNDIQYF. In DNA, the CDR3 is TGTGCCAGCAGCTTGGGACAGGGGAATGACATTCAGTACTTC.

This clonotype was detected a few times. The rearrangement uses TRBV5-1 and TRBJ1-4; 7 bases are a match to TRBD1. Germline V lookup: CDR1 SGHRS, CDR2 YFSETQ. The CDR3 has 15 residues. Germline trimming cut 2 bases from V and 8 bases from J; bases unmatched to any gene: 9. The CDR3: CASSLSARGGEKLFF. Written as DNA, the CDR3 is TGCGCCAGCAGCTTATCGGCCAGGGGGGGCGAAAAACTGTTTTTT.

This rearrangement joins TRBV9 to TRBJ1-1, with 10 bases that match TRBD1. From germline, CDR1 is SGDLS and CDR2 YYNGEE. The CDR3 has 15 amino acids. Trimming took 4 bases from V and 11 from J; bases not matched to a gene: 14. The CDR3 DNA reads as TGTGCCAGCAGCCCGGAGCGTGGACAGGGGGGAAGGGCTTTCTTT. This codes for CASSPERGQGGRAFF.

This clonotype appeared a few times. This sequence joins TRBV7-6 and TRBJ2-1; D is perhaps TRBD2 (6 bases). With 1 base removed from V and 12 bases from J, the gap between germline ends came to 19 bases. CDR1 and CDR2 (germline): SGHVS, FNYEAQ. This CDR3 region has 15 residues. CDR3 sequence reads: CASSLERGGLDRQFF. In DNA form, the CDR3 reads TGTGCCAGCAGCTTAGAAAGAGGAGGGCTTGACCGGCAGTTCTTC.

The chain carries TRBV5-1 and TRBJ1-2; no reliable D call. Trimming took 5 bases from V and 5 from J, leaving 7 bases between them. Per germline, CDR1 SGHRS and CDR2 YFSETQ. The CDR3 is 11 residues long. The CDR3 DNA reads as TGCGCCAGCAGGGAGGAGTATGGCTACACCTTC. This sequence encodes CASREEYGYTF.

This sequence joins TRBV4-3 and TRBJ2-1; the D is unclear. Deletions cut 0 bases from V and 9 bases from J, with 15 bases between. The CDR3 sequence is 15 residues long. Germline loops: CDR1 LGHNA, CDR2 YSLEER. The CDR3 sequence: CASSQEGPIVGEQFF. The CDR3 DNA is TGCGCCAGCAGCCAAGAGGGCCCTATCGTGGGTGAGCAGTTCTTC.

The table lists this clonotype with many counts. V gene TRBV4-3 combines with J gene TRBJ1-4; 9 bases line up with TRBD1. The CDR3 runs 16 residues. Looked up from germline, CDR1 is LGHNA and CDR2 is YSLEER. Trimming at V came to 4 bases and at J to 8 bases, leaving 11 bases not matched to a gene. The CDR3 here is CASSPDPGQGGEKLFF. Here the CDR3 DNA reads TGCGCCAGCAGCCCAGATCCGGGACAGGGCGGCGAAAAACTGTTTTTT.

The rearrangement joins TRBV5-1 to TRBJ1-5, with D tentatively TRBD1 (5 bases). The V gene's germline CDR1 is SGHRS and CDR2 YFSETQ. The CDR3 is 15 amino acids. Between the trimmed V and J ends, which lost 7 bases and 3 bases, there was a span of 17 bases. CDR3 DNA: TGCGCCAGCTCCCTTGGGGCCGCGAACAATCAGCCCCAGCATTTT. Its translation is CASSLGAANNQPQHF. Full variable domain (missing parts from reference TRBV5-1 and TRBJ1-5): KAGVTQTPRYLIKTRGQQVTLSCSPISGHRSVSWYQQTPGQGLQFLFEYFSETQRNKGNFPGRFSGRQFSNSRSEMNVSTLELGDSALYLCASSLGAANNQPQHFGDGTRLSIL.

This clonotype has a handful of counts. The J gene is TRBJ2-2, the V gene TRBV7-9; D is ambiguous. Germline V CDR1 and CDR2: SEHNR, FQNEAQ (reference sequence). The CDR3 has 11 amino acids. V shed 1 base and J shed 10 bases, with 4 bases lying between them. For the CDR3, the DNA is TGTGCCAGCAGCTTAGTTGAGGAGCTGTTTTTT. Protein: CASSLVEELFF. Looking up the rest from reference TRBV7-9 and TRBJ2-2 gives the full variable domain: DTGVSQNPRHKITKRGQNVTFRCDPISEHNRLYWYRQTLGQGPEFLTYFQNEAQLEKSRLLSDRFSAERPKGSFSTLEIQRTEQGDSAMYLCASSLVEELFFGEGSRLTVL.